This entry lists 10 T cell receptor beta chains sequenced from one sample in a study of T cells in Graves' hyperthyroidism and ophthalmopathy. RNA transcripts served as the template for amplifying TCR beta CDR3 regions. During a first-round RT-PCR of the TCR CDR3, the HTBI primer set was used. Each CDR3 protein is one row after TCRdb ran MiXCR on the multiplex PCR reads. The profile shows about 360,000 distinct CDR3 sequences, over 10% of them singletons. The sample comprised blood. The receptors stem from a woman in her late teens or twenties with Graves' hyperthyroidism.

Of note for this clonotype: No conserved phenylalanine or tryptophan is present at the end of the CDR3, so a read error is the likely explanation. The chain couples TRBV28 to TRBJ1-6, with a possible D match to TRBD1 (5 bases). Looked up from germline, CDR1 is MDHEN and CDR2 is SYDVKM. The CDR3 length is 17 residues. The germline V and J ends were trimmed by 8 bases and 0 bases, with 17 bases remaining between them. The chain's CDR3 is CASGPRTPSSYNSPLHY. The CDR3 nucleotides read TGTGCCAGCGGTCCCCGGACACCGAGCTCCTATAATTCACCCCTCCACTAT.

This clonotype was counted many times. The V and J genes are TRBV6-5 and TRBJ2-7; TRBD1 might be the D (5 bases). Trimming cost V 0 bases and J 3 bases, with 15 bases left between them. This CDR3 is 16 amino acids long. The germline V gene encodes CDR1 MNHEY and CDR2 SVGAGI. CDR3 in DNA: TGTGCCAGCAGTTACTCGGGCCCCCAGGGTTTCTACGAGCAGTACTTC. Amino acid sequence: CASSYSGPQGFYEQYF.

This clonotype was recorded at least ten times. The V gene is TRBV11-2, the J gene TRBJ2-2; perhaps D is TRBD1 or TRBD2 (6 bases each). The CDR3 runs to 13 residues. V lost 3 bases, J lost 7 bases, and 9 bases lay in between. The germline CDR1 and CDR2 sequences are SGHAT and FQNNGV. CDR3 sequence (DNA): TGTGCCAGCAGCTTGGAGGGGGGCGGGGAGCTGTTTTTT. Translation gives CASSLEGGGELFF.

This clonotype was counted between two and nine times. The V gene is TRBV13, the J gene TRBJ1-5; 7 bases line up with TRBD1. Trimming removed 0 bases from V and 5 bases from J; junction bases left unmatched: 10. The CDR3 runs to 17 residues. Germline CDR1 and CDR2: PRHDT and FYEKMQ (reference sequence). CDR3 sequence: CASSLGGRGRFYQPQHF. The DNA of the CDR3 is TGTGCCAGCAGCTTAGGGGGGAGGGGGCGATTTTATCAGCCCCAGCATTTT. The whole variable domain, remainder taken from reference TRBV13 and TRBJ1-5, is AAGVIQSPRHLIKEKRETATLKCYPIPRHDTVYWYQQGPGQDPQFLISFYEKMQSDKGSIPDRFSAQQFSDYHSELNMSSLELGDSALYFCASSLGGRGRFYQPQHFGDGTRLSIL.

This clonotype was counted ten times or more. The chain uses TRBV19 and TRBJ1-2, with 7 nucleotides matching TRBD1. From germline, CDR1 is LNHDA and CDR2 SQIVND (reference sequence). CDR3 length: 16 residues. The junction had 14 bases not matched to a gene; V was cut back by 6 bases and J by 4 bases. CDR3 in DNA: TGTGCCAGTAGCCACCCCCGGACAGGATGGAGCTATGGCTACACCTTC. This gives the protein CASSHPRTGWSYGYTF. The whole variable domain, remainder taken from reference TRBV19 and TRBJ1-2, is DGGITQSPKYLFRKEGQNVTLSCEQNLNHDAMYWYRQDPGQGLRLIYYSQIVNDFQKGDIAEGYSVSREKKESFPLTVTSAQKNPTAFYLCASSHPRTGWSYGYTFGSGTRLTVV.

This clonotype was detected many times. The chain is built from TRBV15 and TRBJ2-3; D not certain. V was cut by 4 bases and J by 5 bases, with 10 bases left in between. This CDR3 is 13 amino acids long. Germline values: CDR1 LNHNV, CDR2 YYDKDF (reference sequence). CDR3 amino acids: CATSTPRRDTQYF. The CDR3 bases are TGTGCCACCAGCACCCCCAGGCGAGATACGCAGTATTTT. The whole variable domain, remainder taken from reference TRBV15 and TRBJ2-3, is DAMVIQNPRYQVTQFGKPVTLSCSQTLNHNVMYWYQQKSSQAPKLLFHYYDKDFNNEADTPDNFQSRRPNTSFCFLDIRSPGLGDTAMYLCATSTPRRDTQYFGPGTRLTVL.

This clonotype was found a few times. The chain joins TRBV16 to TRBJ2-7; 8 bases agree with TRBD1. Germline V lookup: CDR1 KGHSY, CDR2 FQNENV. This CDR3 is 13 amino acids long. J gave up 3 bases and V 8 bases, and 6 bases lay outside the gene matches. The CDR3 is CASGSDRGYEQYF. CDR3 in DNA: TGTGCCAGCGGAAGCGACAGGGGCTACGAGCAGTACTTC.

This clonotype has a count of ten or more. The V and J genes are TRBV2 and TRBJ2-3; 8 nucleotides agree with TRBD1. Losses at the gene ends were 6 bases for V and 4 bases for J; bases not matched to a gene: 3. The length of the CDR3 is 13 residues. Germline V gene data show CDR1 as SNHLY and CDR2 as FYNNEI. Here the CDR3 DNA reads TGTGCCAGCAGCTTGACAGGGGCAGATACGCAGTATTTT. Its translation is CASSLTGADTQYF.

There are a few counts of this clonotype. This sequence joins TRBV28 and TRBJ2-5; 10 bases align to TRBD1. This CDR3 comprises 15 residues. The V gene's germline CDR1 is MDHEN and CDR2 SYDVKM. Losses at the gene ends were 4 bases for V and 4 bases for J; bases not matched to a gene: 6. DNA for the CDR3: TGTGCCAGCAGTTCACCAGGACAGGGGGGAGAGACCCAGTACTTC. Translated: CASSSPGQGGETQYF.

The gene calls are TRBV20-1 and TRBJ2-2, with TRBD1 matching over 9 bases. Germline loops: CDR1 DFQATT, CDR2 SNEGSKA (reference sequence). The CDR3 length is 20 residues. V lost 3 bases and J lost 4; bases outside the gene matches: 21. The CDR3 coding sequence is TGCAGTGCTAGTAAACCCATTCCGTCCCGGGACAGGGTTATCACCGGGGAGCTGTTTTTT. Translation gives CSASKPIPSRDRVITGELFF.